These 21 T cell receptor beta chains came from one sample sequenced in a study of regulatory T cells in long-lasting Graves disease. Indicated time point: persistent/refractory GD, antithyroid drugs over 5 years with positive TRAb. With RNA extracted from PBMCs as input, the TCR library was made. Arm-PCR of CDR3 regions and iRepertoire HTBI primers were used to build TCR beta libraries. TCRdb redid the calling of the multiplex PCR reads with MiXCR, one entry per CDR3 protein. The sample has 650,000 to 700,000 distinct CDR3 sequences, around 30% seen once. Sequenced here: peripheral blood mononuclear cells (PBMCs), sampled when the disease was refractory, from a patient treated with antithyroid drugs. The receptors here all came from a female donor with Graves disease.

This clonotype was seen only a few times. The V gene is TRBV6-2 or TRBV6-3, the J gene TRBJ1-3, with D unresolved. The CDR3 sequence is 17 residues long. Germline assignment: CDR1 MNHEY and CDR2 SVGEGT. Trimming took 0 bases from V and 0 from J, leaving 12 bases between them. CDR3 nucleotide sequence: TGTGCCAGCAGTTACTCGTTGGACGGTAGCTCTGGAAACACCATATATTTT. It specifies CASSYSLDGSSGNTIYF.

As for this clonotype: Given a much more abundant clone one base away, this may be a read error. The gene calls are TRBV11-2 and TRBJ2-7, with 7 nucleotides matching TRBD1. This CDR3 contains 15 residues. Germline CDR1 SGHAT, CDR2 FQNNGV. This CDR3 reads CASSSDRAYPYGQYF. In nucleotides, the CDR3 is TGTGCCAGCAGCAGTGACAGGGCCTACCCCTACGGGCAGTACTTC.

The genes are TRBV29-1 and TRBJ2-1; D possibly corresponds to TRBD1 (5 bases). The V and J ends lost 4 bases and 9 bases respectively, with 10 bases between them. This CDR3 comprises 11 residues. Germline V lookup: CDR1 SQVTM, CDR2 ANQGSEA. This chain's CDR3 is CSVVRGLEQFF. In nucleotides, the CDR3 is TGCAGCGTTGTAAGGGGTCTTGAGCAGTTCTTC.

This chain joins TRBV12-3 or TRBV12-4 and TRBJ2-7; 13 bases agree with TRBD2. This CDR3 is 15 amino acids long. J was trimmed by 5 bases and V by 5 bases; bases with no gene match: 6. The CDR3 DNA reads TGTGCCAGCAGTCCCAGGACTAGCGGGAGACACGAGCAGTACTTC. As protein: CASSPRTSGRHEQYF.

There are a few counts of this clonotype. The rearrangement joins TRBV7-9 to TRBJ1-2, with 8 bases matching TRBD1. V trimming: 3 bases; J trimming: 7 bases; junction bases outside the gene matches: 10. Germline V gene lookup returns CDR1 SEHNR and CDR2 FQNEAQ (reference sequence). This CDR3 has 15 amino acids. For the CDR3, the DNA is TGTGCCAGCAGCTTCCCATCGAGGACAGGGAGTGGCTACACCTTC. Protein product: CASSFPSRTGSGYTF.

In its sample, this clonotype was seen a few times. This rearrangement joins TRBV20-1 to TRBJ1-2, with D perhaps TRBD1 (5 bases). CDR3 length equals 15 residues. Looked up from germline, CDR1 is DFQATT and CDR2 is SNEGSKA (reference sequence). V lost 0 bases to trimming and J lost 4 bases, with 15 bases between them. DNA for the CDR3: TGCAGTGCTAGAGATTCCGAAGGGGCATTCTATGGCTACACCTTC. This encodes CSARDSEGAFYGYTF.

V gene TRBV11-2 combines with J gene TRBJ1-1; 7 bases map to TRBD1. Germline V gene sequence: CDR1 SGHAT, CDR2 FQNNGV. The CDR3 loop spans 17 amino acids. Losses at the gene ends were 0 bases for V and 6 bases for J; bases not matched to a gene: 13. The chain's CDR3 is CASSLDSRGRGTPEAFF. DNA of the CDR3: TGTGCCAGCAGCTTAGATTCTCGAGGCAGGGGGACGCCTGAAGCTTTCTTT.

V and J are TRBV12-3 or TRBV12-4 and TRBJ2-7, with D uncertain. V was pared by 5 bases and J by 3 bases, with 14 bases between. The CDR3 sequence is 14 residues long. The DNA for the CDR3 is TGTGCCAGCAGTCTCGGACGGTACATCTACGAGCAGTACTTC. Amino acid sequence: CASSLGRYIYEQYF.

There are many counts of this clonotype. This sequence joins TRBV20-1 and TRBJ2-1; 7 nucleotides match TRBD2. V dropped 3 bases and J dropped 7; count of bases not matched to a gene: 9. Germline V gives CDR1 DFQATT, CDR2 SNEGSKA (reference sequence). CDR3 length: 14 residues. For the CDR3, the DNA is TGCAGTGCTAGGCCCGCAGCGGGACGGAATGAGCAGTTCTTC. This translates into CSARPAAGRNEQFF.

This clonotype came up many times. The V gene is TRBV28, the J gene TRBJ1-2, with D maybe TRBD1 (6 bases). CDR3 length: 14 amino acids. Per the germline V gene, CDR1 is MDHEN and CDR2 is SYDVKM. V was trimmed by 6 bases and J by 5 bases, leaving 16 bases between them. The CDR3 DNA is TGTGCCAGCAGCCCCCCGGGACAAGGGTATGGCTACACCTTC. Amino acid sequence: CASSPPGQGYGYTF.

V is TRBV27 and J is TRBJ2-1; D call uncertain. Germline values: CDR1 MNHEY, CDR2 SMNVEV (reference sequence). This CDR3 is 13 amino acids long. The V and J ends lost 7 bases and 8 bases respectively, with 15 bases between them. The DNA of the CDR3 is TGTGCCAGCACCGTTGGTTTGGGCGATGAGCAGTTCTTC. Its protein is CASTVGLGDEQFF.

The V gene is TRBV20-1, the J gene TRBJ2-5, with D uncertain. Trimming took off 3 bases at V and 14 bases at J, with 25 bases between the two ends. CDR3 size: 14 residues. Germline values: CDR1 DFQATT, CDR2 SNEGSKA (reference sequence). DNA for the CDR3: TGCAGTGCTAGCCAACTACCTCGTATCGGACCCCTCTACTTC. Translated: CSASQLPRIGPLYF.

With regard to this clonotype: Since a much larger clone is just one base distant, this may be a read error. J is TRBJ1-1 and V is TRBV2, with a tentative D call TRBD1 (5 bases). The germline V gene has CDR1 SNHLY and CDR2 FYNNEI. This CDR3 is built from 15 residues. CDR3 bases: TGTGCCAGCATTGAACTGGGGCCACCAAACACTGAAGCTTTCTTT. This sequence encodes CASIELGPPNTEAFF.

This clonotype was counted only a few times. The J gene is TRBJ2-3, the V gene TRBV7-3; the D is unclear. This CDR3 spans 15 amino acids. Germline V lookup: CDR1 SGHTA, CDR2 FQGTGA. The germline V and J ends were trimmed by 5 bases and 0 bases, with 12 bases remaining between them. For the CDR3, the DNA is TGTGCCAGCAGCCCAAGGTTACATAGCACAGATACGCAGTATTTT. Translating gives CASSPRLHSTDTQYF.

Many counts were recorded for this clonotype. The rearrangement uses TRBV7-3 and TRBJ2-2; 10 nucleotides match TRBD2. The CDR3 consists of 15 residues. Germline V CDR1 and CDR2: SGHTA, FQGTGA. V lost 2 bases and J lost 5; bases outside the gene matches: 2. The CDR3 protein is CASSLLAGETGELFF. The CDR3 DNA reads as TGTGCCAGCAGCTTACTAGCGGGAGAAACCGGGGAGCTGTTTTTT.

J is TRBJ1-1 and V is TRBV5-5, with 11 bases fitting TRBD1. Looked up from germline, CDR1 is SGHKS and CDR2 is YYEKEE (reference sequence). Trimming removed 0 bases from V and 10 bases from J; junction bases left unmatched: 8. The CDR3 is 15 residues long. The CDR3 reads CASSLEGTGGLRAFF. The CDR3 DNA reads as TGTGCCAGCAGCTTGGAGGGGACAGGGGGACTCCGAGCTTTCTTT.

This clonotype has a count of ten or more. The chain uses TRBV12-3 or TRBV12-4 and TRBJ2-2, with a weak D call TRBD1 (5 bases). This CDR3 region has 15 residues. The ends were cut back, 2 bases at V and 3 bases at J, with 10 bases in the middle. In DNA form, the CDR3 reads TGTGCCAGCAGTTTAATCCAGGGTCACACCGGGGAGCTGTTTTTT. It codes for CASSLIQGHTGELFF.

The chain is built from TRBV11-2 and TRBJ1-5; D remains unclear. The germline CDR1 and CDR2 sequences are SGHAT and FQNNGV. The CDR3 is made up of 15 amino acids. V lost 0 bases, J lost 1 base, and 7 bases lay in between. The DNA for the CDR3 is TGTGCCAGCAGCTTAGACAGAAAGAGCAATCAGCCCCAGCATTTT. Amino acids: CASSLDRKSNQPQHF.

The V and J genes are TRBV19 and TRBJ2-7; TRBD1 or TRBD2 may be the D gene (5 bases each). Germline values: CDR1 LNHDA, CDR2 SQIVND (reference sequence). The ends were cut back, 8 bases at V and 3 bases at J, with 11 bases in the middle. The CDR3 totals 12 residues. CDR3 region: CASQGGGYEQYF. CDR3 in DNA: TGTGCCAGTCAGGGTGGGGGCTACGAGCAGTACTTC.

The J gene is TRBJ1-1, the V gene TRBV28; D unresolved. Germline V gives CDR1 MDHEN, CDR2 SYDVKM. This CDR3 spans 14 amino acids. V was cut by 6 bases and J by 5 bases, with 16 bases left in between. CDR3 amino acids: CASSALGRGTEAFF. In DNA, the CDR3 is TGTGCCAGCAGCGCCCTCGGGAGAGGTACTGAAGCTTTCTTT.

CDR3 amino acids: CASSSSRRMNTEAFF. CDR3 sequence (DNA): TGTGCCAGCAGTTCCTCTCGGAGGATGAACACTGAAGCTTTCTTT. This chain connects TRBV2 to TRBJ1-1; D gene unclear. Deletions cut 5 bases from V and 0 bases from J, with 13 bases between. The CDR3 loop spans 15 amino acids. Germline V gene data show CDR1 as SNHLY and CDR2 as FYNNEI.